This entry lists 20 T cell receptor beta chains sequenced from one sample in a study of blood T cell repertoires in COVID-19. Only in-frame clones appear in the TCRdb table, and some are missing; sequencing was by immunoSEQ multiplex PCR. The data show about 200,000 clones, approximately 85% seen once. Input material: PBMCs or T cells enriched from blood (not recorded which). The receptors stem from a man in his forties or fifties with acute COVID-19.

This chain joins TRBV30 and TRBJ2-7, with TRBD1 matching 9 bases. There are 17 residues in the CDR3. V shed 0 bases and J 0 bases; nucleotides not matched to a gene: 9. Germline CDR1 and CDR2: GTSNPN and SVGIG (reference sequence). The CDR3 loop is CAWSVPSTGGSSYEQYF. DNA of the CDR3: TGTGCCTGGAGTGTTCCCTCAACAGGGGGCTCCTCCTACGAGCAGTACTTC.

The chain uses TRBV7-9 and TRBJ1-5, with D tentatively TRBD1 (5 bases). In germline, CDR1 is SEHNR, CDR2 FQNEAQ (reference sequence). Between the trimmed V and J ends, which lost 4 bases and 7 bases, there was a span of 11 bases. The CDR3 consists of 13 residues. CDR3 loop: CASSWASGQPQHF. CDR3 coding DNA: TGTGCCAGCAGCTGGGCCTCAGGGCAGCCCCAGCATTTT.

J is TRBJ1-2 and V is TRBV7-2; possibly TRBD1 for D (5 bases). The CDR3 has 13 residues. From germline, CDR1 is SGHTA and CDR2 FQGNSA. V was clipped by 8 bases and J by 6 bases, with 16 bases between them. The CDR3 sequence: CASGQMGLNGYTF. In DNA form, the CDR3 reads TGTGCCAGCGGACAAATGGGATTAAATGGCTACACCTTC.

This chain connects TRBV5-4 to TRBJ2-7; 10 bases fit TRBD2. Germline V gene data show CDR1 as SGHNT and CDR2 as YYREEE (reference sequence). The CDR3 has 16 residues. V shed 0 bases, J shed 2 bases, and the junction held 5 bases outside the gene matches. As DNA, the CDR3 is TGTGCCAGCAGCTTGGGGTCACTAGCGGGGACCTACGAGCAGTACTTC. Its translation is CASSLGSLAGTYEQYF.

J is TRBJ2-5 and V is TRBV3-1 (or the pseudogene TRBV3-2), with no clear D. CDR3 length: 12 residues. Looked up from germline, CDR1 is LGHDT and CDR2 is YNNKEL (reference sequence). Trimming took off 8 bases at V and 2 bases at J, with 9 bases between the two ends. The CDR3 here is CASARVQETQYF. CDR3 bases: TGTGCCAGCGCACGGGTACAAGAGACCCAGTACTTC.

This chain connects TRBV7-9 to TRBJ1-2; TRBD1 matches at 7 bases. Germline loops: CDR1 SEHNR, CDR2 FQNEAQ (reference sequence). V was clipped by 1 base and J by 8 bases; unmatched bases: 7. The CDR3 runs 14 residues. The CDR3 spells CASSLVLTGRGYTF. The CDR3 nucleotides are TGTGCCAGCAGCTTAGTATTGACAGGGCGAGGCTACACCTTC.

This clone was seen more than once but under ten times. The chain joins TRBV3-1 (or the pseudogene TRBV3-2) to TRBJ2-3, with 8 bases aligning to TRBD2. CDR1 and CDR2 (germline): LGHDT, YNNKEL (reference sequence). V gave up 5 bases and J gave up 9 bases; unmatched junction bases: 7. This CDR3 comprises 13 residues. The DNA of the CDR3 is TGTGCCAGCAGCTTGCGACTAGCGAACACGCAGTATTTT. Protein: CASSLRLANTQYF.

This chain joins TRBV19 and TRBJ2-3; D perhaps matches TRBD1 (5 bases). Trimming took 9 bases from V and 0 from J, leaving 19 bases between them. Germline V gene sequence: CDR1 LNHDA, CDR2 SQIVND (reference sequence). The CDR3 length is 16 residues. The CDR3 reads CASLSGHLTSTDTQYF. The CDR3 nucleotides read TGTGCCAGCCTTTCCGGACACCTAACTAGCACAGATACGCAGTATTTT.

This chain uses TRBV30 with TRBJ2-5; 8 bases align to TRBD1. V shed 5 bases and J 5 bases; nucleotides not matched to a gene: 7. CDR1 is GTSNPN, CDR2 SVGIG, per germline (reference sequence). The CDR3 totals 13 residues. The CDR3 region is CAWADRVGETQYF. The CDR3 DNA sequence: TGTGCCTGGGCGGACAGGGTAGGGGAGACCCAGTACTTC.

The chain joins TRBV29-1 to TRBJ2-2, with TRBD1 matching 8 bases. Germline assignment: CDR1 SQVTM and CDR2 ANQGSEA. The V and J ends lost 6 bases and 4 bases, in that order; junction bases with no gene match: 7. CDR3 length equals 14 residues. The CDR3 sequence: CSVRTGSSTGELFF. The DNA for the CDR3 is TGCAGCGTCCGGACAGGGTCGAGCACCGGGGAGCTGTTTTTT.

V and J are TRBV4-2 and TRBJ1-6, with 10 bases identical to TRBD1. Germline V gene sequence: CDR1 LGHNA, CDR2 YNFKEQ. Losses at the gene ends were 4 bases for V and 9 bases for J; bases not matched to a gene: 6. The CDR3 length is 15 residues. Written as DNA, the CDR3 is TGTGCCAGCAGCCCAGAAGACAGGGGGCTTTCACCCCTCCACTTT. Encoded protein: CASSPEDRGLSPLHF.

The chain couples TRBV5-4 to TRBJ1-2; 7 bases align to TRBD1. V was pared by 2 bases and J by 8 bases, with 9 bases of the junction left unmatched. Germline V gene sequence: CDR1 SGHNT, CDR2 YYREEE (reference sequence). CDR3 length: 14 amino acids. CDR3 residues: CASSFGQEVRGYTF. CDR3 coding DNA: TGTGCCAGCAGCTTCGGACAGGAGGTACGGGGCTACACCTTC.

The V call is TRBV6-5, the J call TRBJ2-3; no definite D call. The CDR3 runs to 14 residues. With 4 bases removed from V and 7 bases from J, the gap between germline ends came to 15 bases. Germline CDR1 is MNHEY and CDR2 is SVGAGI. In DNA, the CDR3 is TGTGCCAGCAGTTCCCTTCCTAGTTCACATACGCAGTATTTT. The encoded protein is CASSSLPSSHTQYF.

The V call is TRBV19, the J call TRBJ2-3, with 15 positions matching TRBD2. The CDR3 consists of 18 residues. V dropped 3 bases and J dropped 11; count of bases not matched to a gene: 15. The germline gives CDR1 LNHDA, CDR2 SQIVND (reference sequence). CDR3 region: CASSMETWTSGRAGGQYF. The CDR3 DNA reads TGTGCCAGTAGTATGGAGACCTGGACTAGCGGGAGGGCCGGTGGGCAGTATTTT.

A single count supports this clone. This chain uses TRBV7-3 with TRBJ2-5; TRBD2 might be the D (5 bases). Germline CDR1 SGHTA, CDR2 FQGTGA. CDR3 length equals 16 residues. Trimming shortened V by 3 bases and J by 7 bases, and 21 bases separated the two germline ends. This CDR3 is CASSFSGLGKRGTQYF. The CDR3 coding sequence is TGTGCCAGCAGCTTTTCGGGCCTGGGGAAACGGGGGACCCAGTACTTC.

This clone is a singleton in its sample. The chain combines TRBV28 with TRBJ1-5; D might be TRBD1 (5 bases). CDR1 MDHEN and CDR2 SYDVKM come from the germline V gene. There are 13 residues in the CDR3. Trimming left V 5 bases short and J 4 bases short, with 9 bases between. The CDR3 is CASSLRVNQPQHF. In nucleotides, the CDR3 is TGTGCCAGCAGTCTCAGGGTAAATCAGCCCCAGCATTTT.

The chain joins TRBV3-1 (or the pseudogene TRBV3-2) to TRBJ1-5; a possible D gene is TRBD1 (5 bases). Trimming took off 2 bases at V and 11 bases at J, with 19 bases between the two ends. The germline V gene encodes CDR1 LGHDT and CDR2 YNNKEL (reference sequence). The CDR3 has 15 amino acids. This chain's CDR3 is CASSQRDGGRGTQHF. CDR3 sequence (DNA): TGTGCCAGCAGCCAAAGGGACGGAGGGCGGGGGACCCAGCATTTT.

As to this clone: The CDR3 carries no conserved terminal phenylalanine or tryptophan, so it likely arises from a read error. The limits of the CDR3 on the DNA are not certain, so only TCRdb's listed CDR3 is given. The gene calls are TRBV7-2 and TRBJ2-3; the DNA was not used to check the table's D call, TRBD2. Germline V gene sequence: CDR1 SGHTA, CDR2 FQGNSA. The CDR3 is made up of 13 amino acids, end residues included. CDR3 sequence: CASSLGVGTSGSM.

V gene TRBV6-5 combines with J gene TRBJ1-5; D is unclear. CDR1 MNHEY and CDR2 SVGAGI come from the germline V gene. V shed 6 bases and J shed 3 bases, with 9 bases lying between them. This CDR3 has 13 residues. In nucleotides, the CDR3 is TGTGCCAGCAGGGTTTACTTCAATCAGCCCCAGCATTTT. Protein sequence: CASRVYFNQPQHF.

This clone was seen a few times. V and J are TRBV19 and TRBJ1-2; the match to TRBD1 covers 9 bases. J was trimmed by 5 bases and V by 6 bases; bases with no gene match: 7. The CDR3 spans 14 residues. The germline CDR1 and CDR2 sequences are LNHDA and SQIVND (reference sequence). The CDR3 sequence: CASSNTGGAYGYTF. CDR3 sequence (DNA): TGTGCCAGTAGCAATACAGGGGGCGCGTATGGCTACACCTTC.